The entry that follows covers one T cell receptor beta chain sequence. Its cognate antigen has yet to be identified. It has no much larger one-base neighbor in the sample; base qualities were not kept. Using the deep immunoSEQ assay, multiplex PCR amplified TCR CDR3 regions from genomic DNA. Extracted genomic DNA from each cell subset was distributed evenly across all wells of several immunoSEQ 96-well plates, and each plate was treated as a replicate. Each replicate PCR for sorted subsets received about 220 ng genomic DNA, equal to about 30,000 T cell genomes. Purified libraries were quantified with a Qubit 3.0 fluorometer, sized on a Bioanalyzer 2100, and re-quantified with the KAPA Library Quantification kit. Every immunoSEQ 96-well plate was sequenced on a separate single-read 150-cycle Illumina NextSeq 550 flow cell. In the paper's pipeline: Because the immunoSEQ output held only junctional sequences and lacked quality scores, the filtering could not match the filtering applied to full-length reads. To assign V/J genes and CDR3, sequences were annotated against IMGT germline references using PyIR, a Python wrapper for IgBLAST v1.9. Any read was removed if the V/J assignment was weak (E-value above 1e-6), the CDR3 was missing, or the read contained stop codons, out-of-frame junctions, or ambiguous translated residues. V3J clonotypes were defined as sequences sharing an identical inferred V gene, J gene, and CDR3 amino acid sequence. To compute the percentage overlap between repertoires, the number of shared unique clonotypes was divided by the size of the smaller repertoire. Three approaches were used to assess repertoire richness: RTK rarefaction, the Chao1 estimator, and Recon v2.1 estimates of unobserved clonotypes. Generation probabilities were computed with OLGA for all TCRbeta clonotypes obtained by the gDNA method from several donors. Sourced from immuneACCESS, this table was stored by TCRdb with only in-frame sequences that have V and J called. A share of the clones is absent; for the studies checked, an unresolved V gene accounts for under half, and the remainder has no known explanation. That table furnishes V, J and clone size, whereas the DNA furnished D and trimming. The sample includes roughly 2.1 million clones, with roughly 91% observed a single time. The ten most abundant clones make up 1.5% to 2% of the sample.

CD8 naive samples consisted of CD45RO-negative cells that were positively selected for CCR7, yielding a CD45RA+CCR7+ population without TemRA cells. The donors were healthy, HIV-negative adults who had no recently reported acute infections or vaccinations. Every donor was a Caucasian adult living in Nashville, Tennessee, USA. After blood collection by leukapheresis, PBMCs were isolated using Ficoll-Histopaque density gradient centrifugation and then cryopreserved in the vapor phase of liquid nitrogen. Purity and quantity of every magnetically sorted T cell population were checked by analytical flow cytometry. Genomic DNA was isolated from every sorted fraction and measured by UV absorbance on a Nanodrop 2000c. These data belong to a study of shared clonotypes between healthy human individuals (dated by TCRdb to 2020 to 2021). Regarding the study in general: Two women and a few men aged 18 to 49 years were included in the cohort. For each donor, CD4 naive and CD4 memory were each run on three plates, CD8 naive on two plates, and CD8 memory on one plate. Blood TCR repertoires of a handful of healthy adults were deeply sequenced to estimate repertoire size and the extent of clonotype sharing between individuals. Different laboratories and diverse techniques were used to prepare libraries and sequence TCR repertoires, to increase sequencing depth and limit assay-specific biases. Leukapheresis yielded between about 0.8 and 8.9 billion PBMCs per donor.

Summary of the overall study and its limitations: Even with the large sequencing depth, rarefaction of the sorted-subset datasets indicated that sequencing was incomplete. Larger estimated clonotype richness was generally found for naive subsets than for memory subsets. Sampling was restricted to blood, and TCR repertoires in tissues likely differ from the TCR repertoires found in blood. Based on pairwise subsampling, the degree of clonotype sharing among donors was expected to be affected by sequencing depth. Higher generation probabilities were observed for clonotypes shared by all four sorted-subset donors than for non-shared clonotypes. The genetic and exposure-history diversity represented was limited by the small number of donors. Sharing across a handful of donors was observed for around 5% of naive CD4, under 4% of naive CD8, around 2.5% of memory CD4, and around 0.4% of memory CD8 clonotypes.

The CDR3 measures 15 amino acids from cysteine to phenylalanine. CDR3 DNA is the only sequence kept; it has 45 bases, read in frame from the first base. Germline trimming: 4 bases from V, 4 bases from J; junction bases outside gene matches: 8. The germline V gene sets CDR1 to MDHEN and CDR2 to SYDVKM. The sample taken for sequencing was naive CD8+ T cells from PBMCs. Interpreted using the paper, the cell subset or site label stands for: CD45RA+CCR7+. The chain is assembled from TRBV28 and TRBJ1-2; 8 nucleotides in the junction match TRBD1. The source is a man in his late teens or twenties in good health. Some clones in this sample may be carry-over from other donors' samples. The CDR3 loop reads CASSSGQGPSYGYTF. The nucleotide sequence is TGTGCCAGCAGTTCCGGACAGGGACCATCCTATGGCTACACCTTC.